This T cell receptor beta chain was found in a study of spatial heterogeneity in lung cancer. The sample's time point: sample taken at primary tumor resection. This CDR3 region has 17 residues. For this clonotype: Its antigen is currently unknown.

Individually, TCR cDNA molecules were each labelled with a unique molecular identifier. TCRdb processed the 5' RACE reads anew with MiXCR; each CDR3 protein has one entry. The repertoire holds about 18,000 distinct CDR3 sequences, under 10% seen once, with less than 30% in the top ten. Findings and caveats of the study: Nonsynonymous mutation counts, ubiquitous and regional, were tracked by the respective counts of ubiquitous and regional expanded TCRs. Mutation counts in tumors were tracked by counts of expanded intratumoral alpha and beta TCRs.

The chain combines TRBV21-1 with TRBJ2-5; the D call in the table, TRBD1, was not verified against the DNA. TRBV21-1 is deemed a pseudogene. This specimen consisted of lung tumor tissue, obtained at surgery. This TCR was recovered from a male donor with early-stage non-small cell lung cancer. The CDR3 nucleotides are TGTGCCAGCAGCCTTCCGGGACAGGGCCTAAAGGAAGAGACCCAGTACTTC. Protein product: CASSLPGQGLKEETQYF.